This T cell receptor (beta chain) is drawn from a study of T cell repertoires in cytomegalovirus infection. V was trimmed by 3 bases and J by 1 base, leaving 6 bases between them. Germline CDR1 reads SGHTA; CDR2 reads FQGNSA. The length of the CDR3 is 13 residues. TCRdb processed the reads anew with MiXCR; each CDR3 protein has one entry. The sample holds 130,000 or so distinct CDR3 sequences, 5.5% to 7% seen once. This clonotype was picked up many times. This may be a read error, as it is one base from a much larger clone. The source material was PBMCs. The rearrangement joins TRBV7-2 to TRBJ1-1; D unresolved. This clonotype originated in a human donor in good health (CMV status not recorded). Some clones in this sample may be carry-over from other donors' samples. This CDR3 is CASSFTENTEAFF. Here the CDR3 DNA reads TGTGCCAGCAGCTTTACAGAGAACACTGAAGCTTTCTTT.